The source of this T cell receptor (beta chain) is a study of blood T cell repertoires in COVID-19. Study context: Acute and convalescent COVID-19 samples came from the United States, Italy and Spain. PBMCs, B-cell-depleted T cells, or T cells were the source of the cDNA or gDNA that made up the material.

Germline values: CDR1 LNHDA, CDR2 SQIVND (reference sequence). Trimming took 10 bases from V and 11 from J, leaving 18 bases between them. This CDR3 region has 12 residues. Per the authors' pipeline: Scientists estimated how many nucleated cells there were by amplifying reference gene primers. Measured with immunoSEQ multiplex PCR; TCRdb has only the in-frame clones, and not every one. The DNA was the basis for D and trimming; V, J and clone size are from that table. This table has about 220,000 clones, 84% appearing once. The receptor's source is a man in his thirties or forties with active or convalescent COVID-19. V usage is TRBV19 and J usage is TRBJ1-5; D gene unclear. Material: peripheral blood. Here the CDR3 reads CATPSLNRAQHF. CDR3 in DNA: TGTGCCACCCCTTCCCTCAATCGAGCCCAGCATTTT.